This TCR beta chain appears in the sequencing data of a study of blood T cells in healthy people across ages. Study details: Capture via template switching afforded approximately one barcoded beta molecule per two T cells.

The germline V gene encodes CDR1 DFQATT and CDR2 SNEGSKA (reference sequence). The CDR3 covers 16 residues. V lost 5 bases to trimming and J lost 2 bases; unmatched junction nucleotides: 9. Healthy Caucasians from Russia aged roughly 6 to 90 served as donors. Total RNA, at least 5.5 micrograms per sample, came from PBMCs. A second about 7 to 12 cycle PCR used barcoded and J-beta primers. MiXCR was run by TCRdb on the 5' RACE reads, yielding one entry per CDR3 protein. In the table there are roughly 900,000 distinct CDR3 sequences, around 26% of which are singletons. The chain combines TRBV20-1 with TRBJ2-1; 10 bases match TRBD1. The clonotype originates from a woman aged 80 or over in good health. Input material: blood. CDR3 residues: CSAGRRTGGPYNEQFF. The CDR3 DNA is TGCAGTGCTGGCCGCCGGACAGGGGGGCCCTACAATGAGCAGTTCTTC.